This T cell receptor (beta chain) derives from a study of blood T cell repertoires in COVID-19. Turning to the study itself: PBMCs, B-cell-depleted T cells, or T cells provided the cDNA or gDNA that made up the material.

Only one count was recorded for this clone. Recruitment covered 20 to 25 US areas and drew participants whose ages spanned about 18 to 90 years. Allocation to cohorts depended on clinical history reported by the participants. Among Cohort 3 donors, those recovered had two negative PCRs, clearance, or symptom resolution. Trimming took 5 bases from V and 0 from J, leaving 20 bases between them. Germline V lookup: CDR1 MRHNA, CDR2 SNTAGT. This CDR3 comprises 19 residues. Only in-frame clones appear in the TCRdb table, and some are missing; sequencing was by immunoSEQ multiplex PCR. The sample contains 250,000 to 300,000 clones, about 93% of which appear only once.

The chain joins TRBV6-4 to TRBJ1-6; D perhaps matches TRBD1 (6 bases). This clonotype was sampled from a woman aged 30 to 39 who had recovered from COVID-19. Sequencing used PBMCs or T cells enriched from blood (not recorded which). CDR3 sequence: CASSPRGVFQSSYNSPLHF. CDR3 bases: TGTGCCAGCAGTCCCAGGGGAGTTTTTCAGAGCTCCTATAATTCACCCCTCCACTTT.